A selection of T cell receptor beta chains follows, all from one sample in a study of siplizumab effects on memory and regulatory T cells. Method: immunoSEQ multiplex PCR; TCRdb's copy keeps in-frame clones and lacks some. The sample consists of approximately 100,000 clones, around 94% of them appearing once. Sequenced input: Tregs sorted from blood. The receptors were sampled from a human donor in good health. CDR3s include the opening cysteine and the closing phenylalanine or tryptophan. The D gene is left open where the match is weak. The listing skips clone size in some rows; elsewhere it reads once, few, many or a size class.

>TRBD1|-|TRBV7-3|TRBJ2-5
TGTGCCAGCAGCCGAACGGGGACAGACCAAGAGACCCAGTACTTC
CASSRTGTDQETQYF
>-|-|TRBV7-3|TRBJ2-1
TGTGCCAGCAGCTCCATGGGCTTCAATGAGCAGTTCTTC
CASSSMGFNEQFF
>-|-|TRBV28|TRBJ1-1
TGTGCCAGCAGTGGTCGAAAAGGAGGGCTCGGGAACACTGAAGCTTTCTTT
CASSGRKGGLGNTEAFF
>-|-|TRBV27|TRBJ2-7
TGTGCCAGCAGTTTTACCGGGGGCGGCGAGCAGTACTTC
CASSFTGGGEQYF
>-|once|TRBV14|TRBJ1-4
TGTGCCAGCAGCCAAGCGCCCGGGCCCCGGACTAATGAAAAACTGTTTTTT
CASSQAPGPRTNEKLFF
>-|once|TRBV28|TRBJ1-1
TGTGCCAGCAACTATTACGGTGAAGCTTTCTTT
CASNYYGEAFF
>-|once|TRBV7-8|TRBJ2-5
TGTGCCAGCAGCCCCAGGGGCACAGGGAATAGCCAGTACTTC
CASSPRGTGNSQYF
>-|-|TRBV9|TRBJ2-3
TGTGCCAGCAGCGTAGCTATCAGCACAGATACGCAGTATTTT
CASSVAISTDTQYF
>TRBD1|once|TRBV6-5|TRBJ1-1
TGTGCCAGCAGTTTGCACAGGGGTCGGATCCTCAAAGCTTTCTTT
CASSLHRGRILKAFF
>TRBD2|-|TRBV29-1|TRBJ2-1
TGCAGCGTTGTGAAGTCTAGCGGGAGGCCTAGCTCCTACAATGAGCAGTTCTTC
CSVVKSSGRPSSYNEQFF
>-|-|TRBV28|TRBJ2-7
TGTGCCAGCAGGCGACGGATGAAGGGCTTCACTTACGAGCAGTACTTC
CASRRRMKGFTYEQYF
>-|-|TRBV6-5|TRBJ1-1
TGTGCCAGCAGTCACACCCGGGGTCTGAACACTGAAGCTTTCTTT
CASSHTRGLNTEAFF
>TRBD1|-|TRBV6-5|TRBJ1-3
TGTGCCAGCAGTTACAGGGGGCGATCTGGAAACACCATATATTTT
CASSYRGRSGNTIYF
>-|-|TRBV7-9|TRBJ2-7
TGTGCCAGCAGTCAAGGACGAGAATACGAGCAGTACTTC
CASSQGREYEQYF
>-|-|TRBV28|TRBJ1-4
TGTGCCAGCAGTTGGTCGATGAGGTACGTGGCGGAACTGTTTTTT
CASSWSMRYVAELFF
>-|-|TRBV28|TRBJ1-2
TGTGCCACCGTCGAGGATGGCTACACCTTC
CATVEDGYTF
>-|-|TRBV5-1|TRBJ1-2
TGCGCCAGCAGCTTACTACAGGGTCATGGCTACACCTTC
CASSLLQGHGYTF
>-|-|TRBV28|TRBJ1-2
TGTGCCAGCCGTCCAGGGTCCTATGGCTACACCTTC
CASRPGSYGYTF
>-|-|TRBV5-1|TRBJ2-7
TGCGCCAGCAGCTTGGTTACAGGAGGTGGAGGCGAGCAGTACTTC
CASSLVTGGGGEQYF
>TRBD1|-|TRBV5-1|TRBJ2-7
TGCGCCAGCAACCTCGACAGGGTGGGATTCTACGAGCAGTACTTC
CASNLDRVGFYEQYF
>-|-|TRBV5-1|TRBJ2-7
TGCGCCAGCAGCTTCGGAATTACTACGAGGGAGCAGTACTTC
CASSFGITTREQYF
>TRBD2|-|TRBV7-3|TRBJ2-1
TGTGCCAGCAGCCTTTACCGGACTAGCTACAATGAGCAGTTCTTC
CASSLYRTSYNEQFF
>-|-|TRBV27|TRBJ1-2
TGTGCCAGCAGTCGGTCAGCAGCTAACTATGGCTACACCTTC
CASSRSAANYGYTF
>-|-|TRBV7-3|TRBJ2-1
TGTGCCAGCAGCCCTCTGGGAAGGGCCAATGAGCAGTTCTTC
CASSPLGRANEQFF
>-|-|TRBV16|TRBJ2-2
TGTGCCAGCAGCCAATCGTGGGGTGTCGGGGAGCTGTTTTTT
CASSQSWGVGELFF
>TRBD2|-|TRBV5-8|TRBJ2-1
TGTGCCAGCAGCGCTAGACTAGCGGGAGTAGGGTATGAGCAGTTCTTC
CASSARLAGVGYEQFF
>-|-|TRBV5-1|TRBJ2-5
TGCGCCAGCAGCTATTTTCTCGGGGGCAGTCAAGAGACCCAGTACTTC
CASSYFLGGSQETQYF
>-|-|TRBV7-9|TRBJ2-1
TGTGCCAGCAGCTTAGCTATCGAGCAGTTCTTC
CASSLAIEQFF
>TRBD1|-|TRBV11-2|TRBJ1-4
TGTGCCAGCAGCTTAGATCTGGGGACAGGAAATGAAAAACTGTTTTTT
CASSLDLGTGNEKLFF
>-|-|TRBV19|TRBJ1-1
TGTGCCAGTCAACCGGGACCCAACACTGAAGCTTTCTTT
CASQPGPNTEAFF
>-|-|TRBV7-2|TRBJ1-2
TGTGCCAGCAGTTCACCCAGGGTAGCTAACTATGGCTACACCTTC
CASSSPRVANYGYTF
>-|-|TRBV6-1|TRBJ1-1
TGTGCCAGCAGTCCCTCTATGCGGGGGTTCGGTGAAGCTTTCTTT
CASSPSMRGFGEAFF
>-|-|TRBV4-1|TRBJ2-3
TGCGCCAGCAGCCAAGAATGGCTAGGAGTCGCAGATACGCAGTATTTT
CASSQEWLGVADTQYF
>-|-|TRBV11-2|TRBJ2-3
TGTGCCAGCAGCTTAGTTGGGCCGTTCGGCGATACGCAGTATTTT
CASSLVGPFGDTQYF
>-|-|TRBV29-1|TRBJ1-1
TGCAGCGCATCCAACACTGAAGCTTTCTTT
CSASNTEAFF
>TRBD2|-|TRBV4-2|TRBJ2-2
TGTGCCAGCAGCCAAGGCGGGAGTGGAACCGGGGAGCTGTTTTTT
CASSQGGSGTGELFF
>TRBD2|-|TRBV19|TRBJ2-7
TGTGCCAGTACAAAGACTAGCGGAGTAACCTACGAGCAGTACTTC
CASTKTSGVTYEQYF
>-|-|TRBV19|TRBJ1-4
TGTGCCAGTAGTATAGTCTCTCATGGAAAACTGTTTTTT
CASSIVSHGKLFF
>-|-|TRBV7-9|TRBJ2-6
TGTGCCAGCAGCTTAAGACCCACAACTGGGGCCAACGTCCTGACTTTC
CASSLRPTTGANVLTF
>-|-|TRBV19|TRBJ1-1
TGTGCCAGTAGTATTCATGGGAACACTGAAGCTTTCTTT
CASSIHGNTEAFF
>-|-|TRBV5-1|TRBJ1-5
TGCGCCAGCAGCTTGGACAGCAATCAGCCCCAGCATTTT
CASSLDSNQPQHF
>-|-|TRBV27|TRBJ2-3
TGTGCCAGCCGCGCCGGAGTCCTCACAGATACGCAGTATTTT
CASRAGVLTDTQYF
>-|-|TRBV19|TRBJ1-3
TGTGCCAGTTCAACCCATTTCGGGGGGCCTCTTGGAAACACCATATATTTT
CASSTHFGGPLGNTIYF
>-|-|TRBV28|TRBJ1-3
TGTGCCAGCACCCAGGATAACACCATATATTTT
CASTQDNTIYF
>TRBD2|-|TRBV11-2|TRBJ2-1
TGTGCCAGCAGCTTAGTAGGACTAGCGGGAGTACTAGTGCAGTTCTTC
CASSLVGLAGVLVQFF
>-|-|TRBV5-1|TRBJ2-3
TGCGCCAGCAGCTGGGGCGCAGATACGCAGTATTTT
CASSWGADTQYF
>TRBD1|-|TRBV2|TRBJ1-1
TGTGCCAGTCACAGGGGGAGCACTGAAGCTTTCTTT
CASHRGSTEAFF